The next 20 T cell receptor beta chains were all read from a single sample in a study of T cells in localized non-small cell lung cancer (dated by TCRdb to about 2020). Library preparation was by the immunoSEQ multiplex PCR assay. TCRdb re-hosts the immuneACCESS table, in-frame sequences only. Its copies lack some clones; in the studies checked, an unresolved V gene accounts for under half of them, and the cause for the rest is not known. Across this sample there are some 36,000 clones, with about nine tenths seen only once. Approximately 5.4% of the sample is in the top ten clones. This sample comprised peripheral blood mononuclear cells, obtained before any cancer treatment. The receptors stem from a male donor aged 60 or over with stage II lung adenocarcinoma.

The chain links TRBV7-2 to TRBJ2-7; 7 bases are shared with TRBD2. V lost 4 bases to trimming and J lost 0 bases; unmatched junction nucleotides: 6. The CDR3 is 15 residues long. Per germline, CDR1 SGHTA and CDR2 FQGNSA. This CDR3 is CASSSSGASSYEQYF. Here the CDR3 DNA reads TGTGCCAGCAGCTCGAGCGGGGCTAGCTCCTACGAGCAGTACTTC.

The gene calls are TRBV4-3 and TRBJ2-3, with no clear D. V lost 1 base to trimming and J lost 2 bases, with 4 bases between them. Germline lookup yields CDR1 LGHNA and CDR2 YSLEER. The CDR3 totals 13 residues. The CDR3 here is CASSQGATDTQYF. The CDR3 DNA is TGCGCCAGCAGCCAAGGAGCCACAGATACGCAGTATTTT.

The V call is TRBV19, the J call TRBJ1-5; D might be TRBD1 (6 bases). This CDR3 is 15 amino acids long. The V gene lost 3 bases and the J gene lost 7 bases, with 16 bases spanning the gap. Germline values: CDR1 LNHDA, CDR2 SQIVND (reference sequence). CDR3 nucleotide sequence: TGTGCCAGTAGTATGGCACAGGGACGAGGGCAGCCCCAGCATTTT. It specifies CASSMAQGRGQPQHF.

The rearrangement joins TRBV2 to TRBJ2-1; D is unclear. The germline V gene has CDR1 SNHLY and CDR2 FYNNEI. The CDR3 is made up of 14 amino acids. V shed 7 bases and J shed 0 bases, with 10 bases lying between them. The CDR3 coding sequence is TGTGCCAGCAAAAGGGAAAGCTCCTACAATGAGCAGTTCTTC. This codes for CASKRESSYNEQFF. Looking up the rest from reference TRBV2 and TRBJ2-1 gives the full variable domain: EPEVTQTPSHQVTQMGQEVILRCVPISNHLYFYWYRQILGQKVEFLVSFYNNEISEKSEIFDDQFSVERPDGSNFTLKIRSTKLEDSAMYFCASKRESSYNEQFFGPGTRLTVL.

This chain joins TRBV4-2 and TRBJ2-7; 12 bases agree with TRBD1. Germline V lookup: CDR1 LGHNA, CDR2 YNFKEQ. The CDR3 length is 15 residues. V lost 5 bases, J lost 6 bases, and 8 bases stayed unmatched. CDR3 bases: TGTGCCAGCAGCTTCCGGGACAGGGGGCATCGCGAGCAGTACTTC. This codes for CASSFRDRGHREQYF.

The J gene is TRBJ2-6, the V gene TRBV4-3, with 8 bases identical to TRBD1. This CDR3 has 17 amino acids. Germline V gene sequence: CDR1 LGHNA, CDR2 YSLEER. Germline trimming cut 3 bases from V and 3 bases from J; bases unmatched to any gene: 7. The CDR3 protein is CASSHRQGYGGANVLTF. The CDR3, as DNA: TGCGCCAGCAGCCATAGACAGGGGTATGGTGGGGCCAACGTCCTGACTTTC.

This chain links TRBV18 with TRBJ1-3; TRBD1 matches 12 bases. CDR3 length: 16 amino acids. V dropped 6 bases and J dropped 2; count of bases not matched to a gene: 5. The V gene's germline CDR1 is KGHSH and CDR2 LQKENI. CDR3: CASSQGQGATGNTIYF. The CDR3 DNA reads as TGTGCCAGCTCCCAGGGACAGGGGGCCACTGGAAACACCATATATTTT.

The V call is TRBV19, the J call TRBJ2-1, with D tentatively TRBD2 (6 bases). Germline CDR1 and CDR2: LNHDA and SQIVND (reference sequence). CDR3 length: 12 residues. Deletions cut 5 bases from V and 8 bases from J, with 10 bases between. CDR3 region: CASSRRVDEQFF. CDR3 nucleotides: TGTGCCAGTAGTCGGAGGGTAGATGAGCAGTTCTTC.

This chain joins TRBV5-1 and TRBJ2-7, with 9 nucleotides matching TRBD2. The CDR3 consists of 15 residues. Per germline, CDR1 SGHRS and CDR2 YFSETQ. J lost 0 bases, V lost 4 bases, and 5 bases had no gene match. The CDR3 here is CASSQQREASYEQYF. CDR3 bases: TGCGCCAGCAGCCAACAGCGGGAGGCCTCCTACGAGCAGTACTTC.

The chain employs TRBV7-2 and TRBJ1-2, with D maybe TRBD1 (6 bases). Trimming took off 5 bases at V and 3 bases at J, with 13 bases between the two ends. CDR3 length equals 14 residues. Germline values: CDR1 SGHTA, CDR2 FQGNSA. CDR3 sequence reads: CASSIGQSYYGYTF. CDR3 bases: TGTGCCAGCAGCATCGGACAGAGCTACTATGGCTACACCTTC.

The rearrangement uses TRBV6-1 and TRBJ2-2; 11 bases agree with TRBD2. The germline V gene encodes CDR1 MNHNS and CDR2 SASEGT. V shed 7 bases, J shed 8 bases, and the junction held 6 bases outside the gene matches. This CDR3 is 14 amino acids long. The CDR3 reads CASNPGLAVGELFF. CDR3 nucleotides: TGTGCCAGCAACCCGGGACTAGCGGTAGGGGAGCTGTTTTTT.

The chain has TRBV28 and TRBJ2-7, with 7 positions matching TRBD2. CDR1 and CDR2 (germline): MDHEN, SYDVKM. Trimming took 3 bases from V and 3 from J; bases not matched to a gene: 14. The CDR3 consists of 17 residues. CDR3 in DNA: TGTGCCAGCAGTTTTTCTATTGTGGGAGGGGACTTCTACGAGCAGTACTTC. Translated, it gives CASSFSIVGGDFYEQYF.

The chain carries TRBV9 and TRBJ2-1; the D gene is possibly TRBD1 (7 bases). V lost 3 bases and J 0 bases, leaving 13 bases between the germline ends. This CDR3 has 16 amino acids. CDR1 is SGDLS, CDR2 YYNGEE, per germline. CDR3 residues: CASSGPGGSSYNEQFF. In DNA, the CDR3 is TGTGCCAGCAGCGGCCCAGGGGGGAGCTCCTACAATGAGCAGTTCTTC.

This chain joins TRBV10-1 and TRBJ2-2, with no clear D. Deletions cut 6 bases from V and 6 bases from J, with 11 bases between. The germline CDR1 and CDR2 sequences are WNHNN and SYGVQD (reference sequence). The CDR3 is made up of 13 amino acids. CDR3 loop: CASSHTRPGELFF. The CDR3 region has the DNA TGCGCCAGCAGCCACACCCGCCCCGGGGAGCTGTTTTTT.

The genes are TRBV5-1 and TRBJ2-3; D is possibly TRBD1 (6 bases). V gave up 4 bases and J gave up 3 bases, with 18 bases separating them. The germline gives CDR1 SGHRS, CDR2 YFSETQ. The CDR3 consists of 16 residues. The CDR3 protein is CASSLNNRARTDTQYF. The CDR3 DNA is TGCGCCAGCAGCCTGAACAACAGGGCTCGGACAGATACGCAGTATTTT.

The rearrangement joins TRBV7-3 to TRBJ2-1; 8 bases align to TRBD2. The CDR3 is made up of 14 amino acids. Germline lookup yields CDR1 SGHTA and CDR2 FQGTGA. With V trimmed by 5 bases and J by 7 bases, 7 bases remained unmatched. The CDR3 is CASSPASSGNEQFF. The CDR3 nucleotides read TGTGCCAGCAGCCCCGCCTCTAGCGGGAATGAGCAGTTCTTC.

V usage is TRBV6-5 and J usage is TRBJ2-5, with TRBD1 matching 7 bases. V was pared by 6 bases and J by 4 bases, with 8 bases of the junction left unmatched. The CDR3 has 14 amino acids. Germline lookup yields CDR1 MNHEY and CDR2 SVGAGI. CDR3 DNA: TGTGCCAGCAGCCGACACAGGGGACCAGAGACCCAGTACTTC. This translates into CASSRHRGPETQYF.

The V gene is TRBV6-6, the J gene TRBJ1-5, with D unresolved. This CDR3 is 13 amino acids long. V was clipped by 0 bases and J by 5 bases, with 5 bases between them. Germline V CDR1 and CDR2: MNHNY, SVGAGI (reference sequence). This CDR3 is CASSYSRDQPQHF. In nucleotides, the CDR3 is TGTGCCAGCAGTTACTCGAGGGATCAGCCCCAGCATTTT.

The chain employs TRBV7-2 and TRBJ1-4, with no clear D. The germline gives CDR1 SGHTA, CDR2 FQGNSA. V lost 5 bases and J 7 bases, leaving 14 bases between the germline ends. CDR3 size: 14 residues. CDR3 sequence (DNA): TGTGCCAGCAGCGATTCGCGAGGGATTGAAAAACTGTTTTTT. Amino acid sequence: CASSDSRGIEKLFF.

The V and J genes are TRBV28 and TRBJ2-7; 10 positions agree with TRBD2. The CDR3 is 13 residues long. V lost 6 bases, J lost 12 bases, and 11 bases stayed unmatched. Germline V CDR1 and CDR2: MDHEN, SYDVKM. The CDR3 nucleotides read TGTGCCAGCAGATACCTCCTGACTAGCGGGCTGTACTTC. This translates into CASRYLLTSGLYF.